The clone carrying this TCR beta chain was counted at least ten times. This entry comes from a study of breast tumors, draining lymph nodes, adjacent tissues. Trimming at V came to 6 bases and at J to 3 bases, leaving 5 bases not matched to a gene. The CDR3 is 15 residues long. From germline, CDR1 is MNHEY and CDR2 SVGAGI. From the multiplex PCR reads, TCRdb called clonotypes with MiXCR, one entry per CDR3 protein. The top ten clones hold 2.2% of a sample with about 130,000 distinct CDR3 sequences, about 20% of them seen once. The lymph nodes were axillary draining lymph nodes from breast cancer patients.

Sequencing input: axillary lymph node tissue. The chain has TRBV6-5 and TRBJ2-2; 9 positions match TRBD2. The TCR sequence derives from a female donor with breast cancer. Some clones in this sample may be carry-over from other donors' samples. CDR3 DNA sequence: TGTGCCAGCAGAATAAGCGGGAGGTACACCGGGGAGCTGTTTTTT. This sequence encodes CASRISGRYTGELFF.